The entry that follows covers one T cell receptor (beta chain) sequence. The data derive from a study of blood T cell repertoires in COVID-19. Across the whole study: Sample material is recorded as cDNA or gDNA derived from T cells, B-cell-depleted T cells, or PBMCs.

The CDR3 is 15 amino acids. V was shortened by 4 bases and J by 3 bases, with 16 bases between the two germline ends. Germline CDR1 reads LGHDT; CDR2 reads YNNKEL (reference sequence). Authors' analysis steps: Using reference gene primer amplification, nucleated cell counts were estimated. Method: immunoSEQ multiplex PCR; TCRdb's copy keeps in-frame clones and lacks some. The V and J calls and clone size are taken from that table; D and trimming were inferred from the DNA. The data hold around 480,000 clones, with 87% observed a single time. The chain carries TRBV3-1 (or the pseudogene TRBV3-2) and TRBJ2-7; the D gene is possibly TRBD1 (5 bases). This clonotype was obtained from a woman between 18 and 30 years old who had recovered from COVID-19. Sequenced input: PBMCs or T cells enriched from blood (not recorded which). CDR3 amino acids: CASSPSLGVGYEQYF. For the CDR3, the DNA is TGTGCCAGCAGCCCCTCCCTAGGGGTGGGCTACGAGCAGTACTTC.